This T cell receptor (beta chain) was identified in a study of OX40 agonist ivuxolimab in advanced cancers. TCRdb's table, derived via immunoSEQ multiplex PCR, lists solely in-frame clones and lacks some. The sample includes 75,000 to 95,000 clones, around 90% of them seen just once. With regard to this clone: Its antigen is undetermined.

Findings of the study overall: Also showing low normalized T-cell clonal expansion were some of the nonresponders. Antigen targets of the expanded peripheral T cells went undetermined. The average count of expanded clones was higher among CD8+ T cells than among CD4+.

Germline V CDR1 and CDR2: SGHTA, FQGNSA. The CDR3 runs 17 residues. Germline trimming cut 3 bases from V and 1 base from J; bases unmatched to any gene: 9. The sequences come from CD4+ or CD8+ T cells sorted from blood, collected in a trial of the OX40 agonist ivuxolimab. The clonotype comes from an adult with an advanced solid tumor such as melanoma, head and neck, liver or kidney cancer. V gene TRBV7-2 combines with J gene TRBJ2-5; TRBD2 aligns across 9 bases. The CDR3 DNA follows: TGTGCCAGCAGCTTCCAGCGGGGGGATGTTAGCCAAGAGACCCAGTACTTC. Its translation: CASSFQRGDVSQETQYF.